This TCR beta chain was documented in a study of PD-L1 blockade in urothelial cancer. Study information: It was in 2014 that patients started atezolizumab at 1,200 mg intravenously every 3 weeks. Males with bladder-origin urothelial cancer constituted about nine tenths of the roughly 29 patients.

The CDR3 covers 18 residues. With V trimmed by 3 bases and J by 3 bases, 5 bases remained unmatched. Germline CDR1 SGHRS, CDR2 YFSETQ. Patients had urothelial carcinoma that was locally advanced or metastatic. The number of samples from each patient was between 1 and 8, taken pretreatment and on-treatment. Using immunoSEQ multiplex PCR, the repertoire was profiled, and TCRdb retains in-frame clones only, with some absent. This table holds tens of thousands of clones, under 90% found once. J is TRBJ2-2 and V is TRBV5-1, with TRBD2 identical over 16 bases. This sample comprised PBMCs, obtained around atezolizumab (anti-PD-L1) treatment. This receptor was identified in a man between 60 and 75 years old with urothelial cancer. The CDR3 nucleotides read TGCGCCAGCAGCTCGGGACTAGCGGGGGGGCTGGACACCGGGGAGCTGTTTTTT. This codes for CASSSGLAGGLDTGELFF.